This T cell receptor (beta chain) was identified in a study of Ad26.COV2.S vaccination and SARS-CoV-2 variants. Whole-study findings and limits: The study found higher spike-specific TCR breadth in vaccine than placebo recipients. Breadth, reportedly substantial, characterized the spike-specific CD8+ and CD4+ T cell responses after vaccination.

Treatment meaning: roughly 19 received Ad26.COV2.S at low or high dose, single or two shots; about 5 received placebo; per-sample allocation not given. Sampling was performed 63 days after the first vaccine or placebo injection. It was Wuhan-strain SARS-CoV-2 spike that the Ad26 vaccine vector expressed. Points on this clone: The antigen is not known.

The CDR3 loop spans 15 amino acids. The germline V gene has CDR1 MGHRA and CDR2 YSYEKL. After removal of 1 base from V and 6 bases from J, the junction contained 4 bases not matched to a gene. Clones were read by immunoSEQ multiplex PCR, and TCRdb kept only the in-frame ones, dropping some. The repertoire holds approximately 360,000 clones, roughly four fifths seen once, with around 7% in the top ten. The sequence came from a person aged 18-60 years who received the Ad26.COV2.S COVID-19 vaccine or a placebo. This chain connects TRBV4-1 to TRBJ2-3, with TRBD1 matching over 10 bases. This sample comprised peripheral blood, obtained in a trial of Ad26.COV2.S vaccine versus placebo. CDR3 bases: TGCGCCAGCAGCCAAGGACAGGGGGCGCAGGATACGCAGTATTTT. Translating gives CASSQGQGAQDTQYF.